The 15 T cell receptor beta chains below were found in one sample sequenced in a study of blood T cell repertoires in COVID-19. Data came from immunoSEQ multiplex PCR; TCRdb stores just in-frame clones and leaves some out. The sample carries 90,000 to 130,000 clones, less than 85% recorded once. Sequenced sample: peripheral blood. These receptors all come from a woman of 80 years or more with acute or convalescent COVID-19.

The chain employs TRBV7-9 and TRBJ2-1, with 12 nucleotides matching TRBD2. The junction had 9 bases not matched to a gene; V was cut back by 5 bases and J by 7 bases. Germline lookup yields CDR1 SEHNR and CDR2 FQNEAQ (reference sequence). The CDR3 covers 16 residues. The CDR3 bases are TGTGCCAGCAGCCAACCGACTAGCGGGGGCTCAAATGAGCAGTTCTTC. This encodes CASSQPTSGGSNEQFF.

The CDR3 loop reads CASSFGQVNTEAFF. CDR3 sequence (DNA): TGTGCCAGCAGTTTTGGACAGGTGAACACTGAAGCTTTCTTT. The rearrangement uses TRBV27 and TRBJ1-1; 7 bases agree with TRBD1. Per germline, CDR1 MNHEY and CDR2 SMNVEV (reference sequence). This CDR3 comprises 14 residues. After removal of 3 bases from V and 0 bases from J, the junction contained 1 base not matched to a gene.

The chain links TRBV18 to TRBJ2-7; 13 positions agree with TRBD2. The length of the CDR3 is 15 residues. Germline CDR1 KGHSH, CDR2 LQKENI. V was pared by 3 bases and J by 1 base, with 0 bases of the junction left unmatched. The CDR3 DNA reads as TGTGCCAGCTCACCGGGACTAGCGGGATCCTACGAGCAGTACTTC. Protein sequence: CASSPGLAGSYEQYF.

V gene TRBV18 combines with J gene TRBJ2-2; TRBD1 agrees at 7 bases. The CDR3 has 16 residues. V was clipped by 0 bases and J by 3 bases; unmatched bases: 4. CDR1 KGHSH and CDR2 LQKENI come from the germline V gene. The CDR3 coding sequence is TGTGCCAGCTCACCACCGACAGGGTACCACACCGGGGAGCTGTTTTTT. This translates into CASSPPTGYHTGELFF.

This chain joins TRBV19 and TRBJ2-2; D may be TRBD2 (6 bases). V was pared by 2 bases and J by 5 bases, with 12 bases between. Germline CDR1 LNHDA, CDR2 SQIVND (reference sequence). This CDR3 has 15 residues. CDR3 amino acids: CASSISLATTGELFF. The CDR3 nucleotides read TGTGCCAGTAGTATATCCCTAGCGACAACCGGGGAGCTGTTTTTT.

This clone was detected only once. The rearrangement joins TRBV5-1 to TRBJ1-3, with 8 bases that match TRBD1. J was trimmed by 0 bases and V by 3 bases; bases with no gene match: 8. This CDR3 region has 17 residues. Germline CDR1 is SGHRS and CDR2 is YFSETQ. The CDR3 is CASSSGQVLLSGNTIYF. In nucleotides, the CDR3 is TGCGCCAGCAGCTCGGGACAGGTTTTGCTCTCTGGAAACACCATATATTTT.

The chain carries TRBV19 and TRBJ1-5, with a tentative D call TRBD1 (6 bases). Germline-derived CDR1 and CDR2 are LNHDA and SQIVND (reference sequence). CDR3 length equals 15 residues. V lost 6 bases, J lost 2 bases, and 14 bases lay in between. This CDR3 reads CASSPTGPGNQPQHF. CDR3 in DNA: TGTGCCAGTAGCCCTACAGGGCCTGGCAATCAGCCCCAGCATTTT.

The chain uses TRBV4-1 and TRBJ1-4, with D perhaps TRBD1 (6 bases). CDR1 is MGHRA, CDR2 YSYEKL, per germline. The ends were cut back, 0 bases at V and 7 bases at J, with 12 bases in the middle. The CDR3 sequence is 15 residues long. The CDR3 sequence is CASSQEDRGIEKLFF. As DNA, the CDR3 is TGCGCCAGCAGCCAAGAGGACAGAGGGATTGAAAAACTGTTTTTT.

CDR3 DNA: TGTGCCAGCAGAACGGGAAGCTCCTACAATGAGCAGTTCTTC. This codes for CASRTGSSYNEQFF. The rearrangement links TRBV6-5 to TRBJ2-1; D might be TRBD2 (5 bases). CDR3 length: 14 amino acids. With 6 bases removed from V and 0 bases from J, the gap between germline ends came to 9 bases. Germline V CDR1 and CDR2: MNHEY, SVGAGI.

This clone showed up just a few times. At one boundary the junction diverges from the germline segment, which might be a read error. The CDR3 nucleotides read TGTGCCAGCACCTTATTCGGAGCGGCGGGGGAGACCCAGTACTTC. Amino acid sequence: CASTLFGAAGETQYF. The chain couples TRBV11-2 to TRBJ2-5; D possibly corresponds to TRBD2 (6 bases). Germline V CDR1 and CDR2: SGHAT, FQNNGV. CDR3 length equals 15 residues.

This chain's CDR3 is CASSVGGDTEAFF. CDR3 DNA: TGTGCCAGCAGCGTAGGGGGGGACACTGAAGCTTTCTTT. The chain links TRBV9 to TRBJ1-1, with D possibly TRBD1 on 5 matching bases. The V gene lost 0 bases and the J gene lost 3 bases, with 6 bases spanning the gap. This CDR3 is built from 13 residues. Germline V CDR1 and CDR2: SGDLS, YYNGEE. Complete variable domain (other parts from reference TRBV9 and TRBJ1-1): DSGVTQTPKHLITATGQRVTLRCSPRSGDLSVYWYQQSLDQGLQFLIQYYNGEERAKGNILERFSAQQFPDLHSELNLSSLELGDSALYFCASSVGGDTEAFFGQGTRLTVV.

This clone has more than one count but fewer than ten. The rearrangement links TRBV7-3 to TRBJ1-1; 10 positions agree with TRBD1. CDR1 and CDR2 (germline): SGHTA, FQGTGA. V lost 8 bases to trimming and J lost 3 bases; unmatched junction nucleotides: 0. CDR3 size: 12 residues. The CDR3 sequence: CASGTGDTEAFF. CDR3 bases: TGTGCCAGCGGGACAGGGGACACTGAAGCTTTCTTT.

This chain uses TRBV3-1 (or the pseudogene TRBV3-2) with TRBJ2-7, with a tentative D call TRBD1 (7 bases). There are 16 residues in the CDR3. The germline V gene has CDR1 LGHDT and CDR2 YNNKEL (reference sequence). V dropped 1 base and J dropped 1 base, with 14 bases sitting between them. CDR3 coding DNA: TGTGCCAGCAGCCAAGCCCCGACAGGGACTTCCTACGAGCAGTACTTC. Its translation is CASSQAPTGTSYEQYF.

The chain is built from TRBV6-5 and TRBJ2-3; perhaps TRBD2 as D (6 bases). The CDR3 spans 14 residues. V was clipped by 9 bases and J by 5 bases, with 18 bases between them. CDR1 is MNHEY, CDR2 SVGAGI, per germline. The CDR3 nucleotides read TGTGCCAGTTTAAACCGGGGGTCAGGAGATACGCAGTATTTT. Protein sequence: CASLNRGSGDTQYF.

The chain has TRBV3-1 (or the pseudogene TRBV3-2) and TRBJ2-1; D is undetermined. Germline CDR1 reads LGHDT; CDR2 reads YNNKEL (reference sequence). Trimming took 2 bases from V and 1 from J, leaving 12 bases between them. This CDR3 spans 16 amino acids. The CDR3 nucleotides are TGTGCCAGCAGCCAATATGGGTCGAGGTCCTACAATGAGCAGTTCTTC. Encoded protein: CASSQYGSRSYNEQFF.